A selection of T cell receptor beta chains follows, all from one sample in a study of cytomegalovirus exposure and HLA in healthy donors. Here immunoSEQ multiplex PCR was the method, and the copy in TCRdb shows in-frame clones only, minus some. The sample holds some 200,000 clones, 80% seen once. The sample comprised PBMCs. Receptors originate from a boy between 10 and 17 years old in good health and CMV-seronegative. CDR3s include the opening cysteine and the closing phenylalanine or tryptophan. The order of the fields is J gene, V gene, D gene, clone size, CDR3 protein, CDR3 DNA. The D gene is left open where the match is weak. Only part of the rows carry a size: once, few, many, or a class if the clone is expanded.

j_gene: TRBJ2-3
v_gene: TRBV27
d_gene: TRBD1
abundance: NA
CDR3aa: CASSPLDRGTDTQYF
CDR3nt: TGTGCCAGCAGTCCCTTAGACAGGGGAACAGATACGCAGTATTTT

j_gene: TRBJ2-2
v_gene: TRBV5-4
d_gene: NA
abundance: NA
CDR3aa: CASSLGRSMNANTGELFF
CDR3nt: TGTGCCAGCAGCTTGGGACGGAGTATGAATGCGAACACCGGGGAGCTGTTTTTT

j_gene: TRBJ2-3
v_gene: TRBV7-2
d_gene: TRBD2
abundance: NA
CDR3aa: CASSLALASGIPSTDMQYF
CDR3nt: TGTGCCAGCAGCTTAGCACTGGCTAGCGGGATCCCTAGCACAGATATGCAGTATTTT

j_gene: TRBJ2-7
v_gene: TRBV5-5
d_gene: TRBD1
abundance: NA
CDR3aa: CASSIGQGAREQYF
CDR3nt: TGTGCCAGCAGCATAGGACAGGGGGCTAGAGAGCAGTACTTC

j_gene: TRBJ1-1
v_gene: TRBV7-8
d_gene: NA
abundance: NA
CDR3aa: CASSLRRRTTEAFF
CDR3nt: TGTGCCAGCAGCTTAAGGCGGAGGACTACTGAAGCTTTCTTT

j_gene: TRBJ2-5
v_gene: TRBV11-2
d_gene: TRBD1
abundance: NA
CDR3aa: CASSTYRGRETQYF
CDR3nt: TGTGCCAGCAGCACCTACAGGGGGCGGGAGACCCAGTACTTC

j_gene: TRBJ2-5
v_gene: TRBV7-9
d_gene: NA
abundance: NA
CDR3aa: CASSLASYQGGQETQYF
CDR3nt: TGTGCCAGCAGCTTAGCGTCTTATCAGGGGGGCCAAGAGACCCAGTACTTC

j_gene: TRBJ2-1
v_gene: TRBV10-3
d_gene: NA
abundance: NA
CDR3aa: CAISESWRSSYNEQFF
CDR3nt: TGTGCCATCAGTGAGTCATGGCGGAGCTCCTACAATGAGCAGTTCTTC

j_gene: TRBJ2-7
v_gene: TRBV18
d_gene: TRBD2
abundance: NA
CDR3aa: CASSLGLAGDEQYF
CDR3nt: TGTGCCAGCTCCCTCGGACTAGCGGGGGACGAGCAGTACTTC

j_gene: TRBJ1-4
v_gene: TRBV9
d_gene: NA
abundance: NA
CDR3aa: CASSVGPDRGEKLFF
CDR3nt: TGTGCCAGCAGCGTAGGGCCAGACCGAGGGGAAAAACTGTTTTTT

j_gene: TRBJ1-1
v_gene: TRBV4-2
d_gene: NA
abundance: few
CDR3aa: CASSQEGANTEAFF
CDR3nt: TGTGCCAGCAGCCAAGAGGGGGCGAACACTGAAGCTTTCTTT

j_gene: TRBJ2-7
v_gene: TRBV29-1
d_gene: NA
abundance: NA
CDR3aa: CSVWQIYEQYF
CDR3nt: TGCAGCGTTTGGCAGATCTACGAGCAGTACTTC

j_gene: TRBJ2-7
v_gene: TRBV7-2
d_gene: TRBD2
abundance: NA
CDR3aa: CASSERTSGSGQYF
CDR3nt: TGTGCCAGCAGCGAACGGACTAGCGGGAGTGGGCAGTACTTC

j_gene: TRBJ2-3
v_gene: TRBV11-2
d_gene: TRBD1
abundance: NA
CDR3aa: CASSPARDRGLGDTQYF
CDR3nt: TGTGCCAGCAGCCCCGCCAGGGACAGGGGGCTTGGAGATACGCAGTATTTT

j_gene: TRBJ1-2
v_gene: TRBV23-1
d_gene: NA
abundance: NA
CDR3aa: CASSQSIELNGYTF
CDR3nt: TGCGCCAGCAGTCAATCGATCGAGCTGAACGGCTACACCTTC

j_gene: TRBJ1-1
v_gene: TRBV29-1
d_gene: NA
abundance: NA
CDR3aa: CSVRGTTSLESTEAFF
CDR3nt: TGCAGCGTGAGAGGGACAACATCCCTGGAGTCCACTGAAGCTTTCTTT

j_gene: TRBJ1-1
v_gene: TRBV7-3
d_gene: NA
abundance: NA
CDR3aa: CASSFGNRVRGEAFF
CDR3nt: TGTGCCAGCAGCTTTGGGAACAGGGTTAGGGGGGAAGCTTTCTTT

j_gene: TRBJ2-4
v_gene: TRBV6-1
d_gene: TRBD1
abundance: NA
CDR3aa: CASSEARGDRGHARNIQYF
CDR3nt: TGTGCCAGCAGTGAAGCGCGAGGGGACAGGGGTCATGCTAGAAACATTCAGTACTTC

j_gene: TRBJ2-7
v_gene: TRBV7-3
d_gene: NA
abundance: few
CDR3aa: CASSIYPATVTYEQYF
CDR3nt: TGTGCCAGCAGCATATACCCGGCGACTGTTACCTACGAGCAGTACTTC

j_gene: TRBJ2-7
v_gene: TRBV4-1
d_gene: TRBD2
abundance: NA
CDR3aa: CASSRGFSGGAGEQYF
CDR3nt: TGCGCCAGCAGCCGGGGTTTCTCGGGGGGGGCGGGCGAGCAGTACTTC

j_gene: TRBJ1-1
v_gene: TRBV7-9
d_gene: NA
abundance: NA
CDR3aa: CASSDPILTGYTEAFF
CDR3nt: TGTGCCAGCAGCGACCCAATACTCACAGGGTACACTGAAGCTTTCTTT

j_gene: TRBJ1-4
v_gene: TRBV6-5
d_gene: NA
abundance: few
CDR3aa: CASRTRRVGEKLFF
CDR3nt: TGTGCCAGCAGGACCCGCAGGGTTGGGGAAAAACTGTTTTTT

j_gene: TRBJ1-1
v_gene: TRBV7-8
d_gene: TRBD1
abundance: few
CDR3aa: CASSLGQGVISEAFF
CDR3nt: TGTGCCAGCAGCTTGGGACAGGGTGTTATATCTGAAGCTTTCTTT

j_gene: TRBJ2-5
v_gene: TRBV7-6
d_gene: NA
abundance: NA
CDR3aa: CASSRLREETQYF
CDR3nt: TGTGCCAGCAGCAGACTAAGGGAAGAGACCCAGTACTTC

j_gene: TRBJ2-5
v_gene: TRBV7-3
d_gene: TRBD2
abundance: once
CDR3aa: CASSRGGREGETQYF
CDR3nt: TGTGCCAGCAGCCGGGGGGGGCGGGAAGGGGAGACCCAGTACTTC

j_gene: TRBJ2-1
v_gene: TRBV19
d_gene: TRBD2
abundance: NA
CDR3aa: CASSIRPSGSSYNEQFF
CDR3nt: TGTGCCAGTAGTATTCGGCCTAGCGGGAGCTCCTACAATGAGCAGTTCTTC

j_gene: TRBJ2-3
v_gene: TRBV7-2
d_gene: TRBD2
abundance: few
CDR3aa: CASSLTSGTDTQYF
CDR3nt: TGTGCCAGCAGCCTCACTAGCGGCACAGATACGCAGTATTTT

j_gene: TRBJ2-1
v_gene: TRBV7-9
d_gene: TRBD1
abundance: NA
CDR3aa: CASSLPDRGLNEQFF
CDR3nt: TGTGCCAGCAGCCTACCGGACAGGGGATTAAATGAGCAGTTCTTC